The 17 T cell receptor beta chains below were found in one sample sequenced in a study of T cells in localized non-small cell lung cancer. Assay: immunoSEQ multiplex PCR; the TCRdb copy retains only in-frame clones and omits some. The sample contains a few thousand clones, 36% of which appear only once. The sequences come from lung tumor tissue, collected before any cancer treatment. The receptors come from a man aged 35 to 70 with stage I lung adenocarcinoma.

A few counts support this clone. V usage is TRBV6-8 and J usage is TRBJ1-4, with a possible D match to TRBD1 (5 bases). The germline gives CDR1 MNHGY, CDR2 SAAAGT. This CDR3 has 14 residues. Trimming shortened V by 6 bases and J by 1 base, and 9 bases separated the two germline ends. The CDR3 protein is CASSKGLTNEKLFF. The CDR3, as DNA: TGTGCCAGCAGCAAGGGGTTAACTAATGAAAAACTGTTTTTT.

The V gene is TRBV19, the J gene TRBJ1-1; D call uncertain. Trimming shortened V by 2 bases and J by 1 base, and 8 bases separated the two germline ends. The germline V gene has CDR1 LNHDA and CDR2 SQIVND (reference sequence). This CDR3 has 14 amino acids. Here the CDR3 DNA reads TGTGCCAGTAGTATAAACTGGGGGAACACTGAAGCTTTCTTT. Amino acids: CASSINWGNTEAFF.

Only a few counts were recorded for this clone. The chain carries TRBV19 and TRBJ2-4; D might be TRBD1 (6 bases). The CDR3 has 17 amino acids. With 1 base removed from V and 6 bases from J, the gap between germline ends came to 19 bases. Per germline, CDR1 LNHDA and CDR2 SQIVND (reference sequence). CDR3 amino acids: CASSIGPTGNNRNIQYF. The CDR3 DNA reads as TGTGCCAGTAGTATAGGGCCCACAGGGAATAATAGAAACATTCAGTACTTC.

The J gene is TRBJ2-7, the V gene TRBV28; 8 positions match TRBD1. This CDR3 has 17 residues. CDR1 and CDR2 (germline): MDHEN, SYDVKM. The V gene end was trimmed by 3 bases and the J gene end by 0 bases; junction bases not matched to a gene: 10. CDR3 DNA: TGTGCCAGCAGTTTGGTTGGGACAGGCACTAGCTCCTACGAGCAGTACTTC. Protein sequence: CASSLVGTGTSSYEQYF.

The J gene is TRBJ1-4, the V gene TRBV18; D is unclear. In germline, CDR1 is KGHSH, CDR2 LQKENI. This CDR3 has 17 residues. Trimming removed 6 bases from V and 7 bases from J, with 24 bases in between. CDR3 loop: CASSTYDSREIIEKLFF. CDR3 DNA sequence: TGTGCCAGCTCGACCTACGATTCTCGGGAGATCATTGAAAAACTGTTTTTT.

This clone was counted a few times. The chain has TRBV9 and TRBJ2-1, with 7 bases fitting TRBD2. The length of the CDR3 is 12 residues. The germline gives CDR1 SGDLS, CDR2 YYNGEE. V lost 4 bases, J lost 8 bases, and 3 bases stayed unmatched. The CDR3 loop reads CASSSGLDEQFF. The CDR3 region has the DNA TGTGCCAGCAGCTCAGGACTAGATGAGCAGTTCTTC.

The rearrangement uses TRBV18 and TRBJ1-1; D is undetermined. Germline assignment: CDR1 KGHSH and CDR2 LQKENI. V was clipped by 2 bases and J by 4 bases, with 14 bases between them. The CDR3 contains 15 residues. CDR3 sequence reads: CASSPVSAGGTEAFF. Here the CDR3 DNA reads TGTGCCAGCTCACCAGTCTCTGCAGGAGGCACTGAAGCTTTCTTT.

V is TRBV28 and J is TRBJ2-7, with a weak D call TRBD2 (6 bases). V dropped 4 bases and J dropped 3 bases, with 10 bases sitting between them. The CDR3 is 13 amino acids. From germline, CDR1 is MDHEN and CDR2 SYDVKM. For the CDR3, the DNA is TGTGCCAGCAGTTCGACCGGGGGCTACGAGCAGTACTTC. Amino acids: CASSSTGGYEQYF.

J is TRBJ1-5 and V is TRBV23-1, with 9 nucleotides matching TRBD1. Being an ORF, TRBV23-1 has a function that is uncertain. The length of the CDR3 is 16 residues. The trim removed 0 bases at V and 3 bases at J, leaving 3 bases unmatched. Here the CDR3 reads CASSQSGTGFNQPQHF. DNA for the CDR3: TGCGCCAGCAGTCAATCCGGGACAGGGTTCAATCAGCCCCAGCATTTT.

The V and J genes are TRBV28 and TRBJ2-7; 11 positions agree with TRBD2. The CDR3 is 19 amino acids. The V gene end was trimmed by 5 bases and the J gene end by 4 bases; junction bases not matched to a gene: 19. From germline, CDR1 is MDHEN and CDR2 SYDVKM. The CDR3 DNA reads TGTGCCAGCAGTCCGACCGGGACTAGCGGAGCAGGATCCCATTACGAGCAGTACTTC. It translates to CASSPTGTSGAGSHYEQYF.

The chain has TRBV28 and TRBJ1-5; unclear D gene. The CDR3 runs 14 residues. V lost 2 bases to trimming and J lost 4 bases, with 9 bases between them. Per germline, CDR1 MDHEN and CDR2 SYDVKM. The CDR3 here is CASSLSLLNQPQHF. CDR3 in DNA: TGTGCCAGCAGTTTAAGCCTACTTAATCAGCCCCAGCATTTT.

This clone was observed a handful of times. The chain has TRBV11-3 and TRBJ2-3; 7 positions agree with TRBD2. The ends lost 5 bases at V and 2 bases at J; junction bases unmatched: 4. The germline CDR1 and CDR2 sequences are SGHNT and YENEEA. The CDR3 has 14 residues. CDR3 protein: CASSPGLVTDTQYF. The CDR3 DNA reads TGTGCCAGCAGCCCAGGACTAGTCACAGATACGCAGTATTTT.

This clone is medium-sized by share. The CDR3 coding sequence is TGTGCCAGCAGCTATTTTTTACTAGCGGGCGTCTTGAATACGCAGTATTTT. Translation: CASSYFLLAGVLNTQYF. The V and J genes are TRBV11-3 and TRBJ2-3; 9 bases match TRBD2. CDR1 SGHNT and CDR2 YENEEA come from the germline V gene. The CDR3 runs 17 residues. V dropped 4 bases and J dropped 7; count of bases not matched to a gene: 15.

By share, this clone counts as medium-sized. There is an ambiguous or unread base here, so the residue it gives is written X. The chain uses TRBV9 and TRBJ1-2; possible D gene TRBD1, 5 bases. This CDR3 contains 16 residues. Germline-derived CDR1 and CDR2 are SGDLS and YYNGEE. Deletions cut 0 bases from V and 3 bases from J, with 15 bases between. The CDR3 protein is CASSVGXGADDYGYTF. The CDR3 DNA is TGTGCCAGCAGCGTAGGTCYAGGGGCCGACGACTATGGCTACACCTTC.

The chain couples TRBV14 to TRBJ1-1, with unresolved D. The CDR3 spans 13 residues. Germline lookup yields CDR1 SGHDN and CDR2 FVKESK. V gave up 4 bases and J gave up 11 bases, with 17 bases separating them. In nucleotides, the CDR3 is TGTGCCAGCAGCCCTAATCTCCACTTAGAGGCTTTCTTT. The encoded protein is CASSPNLHLEAFF. The complete variable domain, with remaining parts taken from reference TRBV14 and TRBJ1-1, reads EAGVTQFPSHSVIEKGQTVTLRCDPISGHDNLYWYRRVMGKEIKFLLHFVKESKQDESGMPNNRFLAERTGGTYSTLKVQPAELEDSGVYFCASSPNLHLEAFFGQGTRLTVV.

The chain employs TRBV6-8 and TRBJ2-1; D is ambiguous. Germline values: CDR1 MNHGY, CDR2 SAAAGT. The CDR3 consists of 12 residues. The V end was cut by 5 bases, the J end by 6 bases, with 8 bases between. The CDR3 spells CASSGVFNEQFF. Here the CDR3 DNA reads TGTGCCAGCAGTGGAGTTTTCAATGAGCAGTTCTTC.

The chain is built from TRBV28 and TRBJ1-5, with TRBD1 as a possible D gene (6 bases). CDR1 is MDHEN and CDR2 is SYDVKM in the germline V gene. The CDR3 covers 14 residues. V lost 6 bases and J 3 bases, leaving 12 bases between the germline ends. The CDR3 spells CASSWGALNQPQHF. DNA for the CDR3: TGTGCCAGCAGCTGGGGGGCCCTCAATCAGCCCCAGCATTTT.